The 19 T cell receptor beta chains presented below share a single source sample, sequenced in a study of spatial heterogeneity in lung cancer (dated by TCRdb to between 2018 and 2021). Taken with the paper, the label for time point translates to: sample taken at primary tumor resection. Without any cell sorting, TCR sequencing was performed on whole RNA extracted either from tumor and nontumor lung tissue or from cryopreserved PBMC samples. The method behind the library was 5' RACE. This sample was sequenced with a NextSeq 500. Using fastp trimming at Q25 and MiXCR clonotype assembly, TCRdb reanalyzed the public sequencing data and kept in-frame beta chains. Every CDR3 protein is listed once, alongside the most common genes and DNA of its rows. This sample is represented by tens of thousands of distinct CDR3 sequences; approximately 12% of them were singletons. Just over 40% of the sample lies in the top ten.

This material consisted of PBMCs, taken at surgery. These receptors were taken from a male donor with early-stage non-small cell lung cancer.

CDR3 coding DNA: TGTGCCAGCAGCCAAGATTTCTCCGAGTACCAAGAGACCCAGTACTTC. This codes for CASSQDFSEYQETQYF. V and J are TRBV14 and TRBJ2-5; D remains unclear. The V gene's germline CDR1 is SGHDN and CDR2 FVKESK. This CDR3 region has 16 residues. V was cut by 0 bases and J by 0 bases, with 11 bases left in between.

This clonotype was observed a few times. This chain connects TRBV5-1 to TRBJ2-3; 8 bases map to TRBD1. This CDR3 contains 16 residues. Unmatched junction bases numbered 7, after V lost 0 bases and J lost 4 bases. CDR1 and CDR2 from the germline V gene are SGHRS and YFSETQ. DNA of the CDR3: TGCGCCAGCAGCTTGGAGGGGACAGGACCGCCAGATACGCAGTATTTT. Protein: CASSLEGTGPPDTQYF.

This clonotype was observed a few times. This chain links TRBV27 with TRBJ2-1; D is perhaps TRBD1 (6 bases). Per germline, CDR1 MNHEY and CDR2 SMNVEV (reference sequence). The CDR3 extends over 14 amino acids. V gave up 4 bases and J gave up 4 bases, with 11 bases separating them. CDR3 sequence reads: CASSSGTWYNEQFF. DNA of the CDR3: TGTGCCAGCAGTTCAGGGACATGGTACAATGAGCAGTTCTTC.

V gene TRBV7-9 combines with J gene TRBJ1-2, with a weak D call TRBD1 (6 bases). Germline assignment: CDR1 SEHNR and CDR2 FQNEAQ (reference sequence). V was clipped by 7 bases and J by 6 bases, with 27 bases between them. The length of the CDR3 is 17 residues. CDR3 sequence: CASNGGHREVLPDGYTF. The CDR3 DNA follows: TGTGCCAGCAACGGGGGACACAGGGAGGTTCTCCCGGATGGCTACACCTTC.

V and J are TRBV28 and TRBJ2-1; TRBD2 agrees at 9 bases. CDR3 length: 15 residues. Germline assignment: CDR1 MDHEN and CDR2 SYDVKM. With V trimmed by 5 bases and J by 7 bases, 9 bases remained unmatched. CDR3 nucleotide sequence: TGTGCCAGCAGTGTGGGGAGCGGGAGGTGGAATGAGCAGTTCTTC. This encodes CASSVGSGRWNEQFF.

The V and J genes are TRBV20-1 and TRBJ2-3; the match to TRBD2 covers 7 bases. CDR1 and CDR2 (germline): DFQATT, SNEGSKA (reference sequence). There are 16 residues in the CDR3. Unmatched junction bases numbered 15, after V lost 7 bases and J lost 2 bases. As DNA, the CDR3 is TGCAGTGTCATAGGGCCCAGCGGGGCCGCCACAGATACGCAGTATTTT. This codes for CSVIGPSGAATDTQYF.

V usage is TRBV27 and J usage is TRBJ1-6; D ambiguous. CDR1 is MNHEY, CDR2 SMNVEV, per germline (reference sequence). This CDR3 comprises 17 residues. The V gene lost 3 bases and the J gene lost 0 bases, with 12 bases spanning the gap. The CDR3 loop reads CASSFRPTSSYNSPLHF. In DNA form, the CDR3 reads TGTGCCAGCAGTTTTCGCCCCACGAGCTCCTATAATTCACCCCTCCACTTT.

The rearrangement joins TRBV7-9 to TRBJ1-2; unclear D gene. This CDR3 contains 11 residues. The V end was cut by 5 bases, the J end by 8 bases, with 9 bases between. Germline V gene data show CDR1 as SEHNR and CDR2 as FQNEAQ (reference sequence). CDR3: CASSADGGYTF. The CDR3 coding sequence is TGTGCCAGCAGCGCTGACGGAGGCTACACCTTC.

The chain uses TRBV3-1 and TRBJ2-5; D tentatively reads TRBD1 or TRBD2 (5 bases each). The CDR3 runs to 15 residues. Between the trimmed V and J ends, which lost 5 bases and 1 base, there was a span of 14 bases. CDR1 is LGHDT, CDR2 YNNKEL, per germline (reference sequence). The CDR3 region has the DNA TGTGCCAGCAGCTTACCGGGACGGCTCCAAGAGACCCAGTACTTC. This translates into CASSLPGRLQETQYF.

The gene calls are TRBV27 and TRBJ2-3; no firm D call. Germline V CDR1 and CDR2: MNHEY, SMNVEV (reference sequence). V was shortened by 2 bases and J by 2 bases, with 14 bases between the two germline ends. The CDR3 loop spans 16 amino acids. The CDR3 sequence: CASSLIFPEYTDTQYF. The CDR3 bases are TGTGCCAGCAGTTTAATCTTTCCCGAATACACAGATACGCAGTATTTT.

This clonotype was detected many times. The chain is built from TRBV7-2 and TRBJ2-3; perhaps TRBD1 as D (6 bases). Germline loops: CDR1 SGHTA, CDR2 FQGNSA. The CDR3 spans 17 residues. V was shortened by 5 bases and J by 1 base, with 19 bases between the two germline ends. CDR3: CASSQGPSSGGTDTQYF. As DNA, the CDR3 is TGTGCCAGCAGCCAGGGGCCATCCTCAGGGGGCACAGATACGCAGTATTTT. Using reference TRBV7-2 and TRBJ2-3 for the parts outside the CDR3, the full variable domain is GAGVSQSPSNKVTEKGKDVELRCDPISGHTALYWYRQSLGQGLEFLIYFQGNSAPDKSGLPSDRFSAERTGGSVSTLTIQRTQQEDSAVYLCASSQGPSSGGTDTQYFGPGTRLTVL.

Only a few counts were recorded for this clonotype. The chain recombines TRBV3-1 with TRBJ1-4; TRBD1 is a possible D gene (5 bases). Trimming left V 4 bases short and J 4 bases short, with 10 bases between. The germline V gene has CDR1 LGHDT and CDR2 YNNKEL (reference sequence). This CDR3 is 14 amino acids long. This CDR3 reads CASSRAGSNEKLFF. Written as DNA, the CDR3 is TGTGCCAGCAGCCGGGCAGGGAGTAATGAAAAACTGTTTTTT.

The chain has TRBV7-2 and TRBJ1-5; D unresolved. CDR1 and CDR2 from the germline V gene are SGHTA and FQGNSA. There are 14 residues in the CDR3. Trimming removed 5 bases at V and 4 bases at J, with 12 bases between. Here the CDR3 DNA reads TGTGCCAGCAGCCAAGGGAGAGCTAATCAGCCCCAGCATTTT. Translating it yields CASSQGRANQPQHF.

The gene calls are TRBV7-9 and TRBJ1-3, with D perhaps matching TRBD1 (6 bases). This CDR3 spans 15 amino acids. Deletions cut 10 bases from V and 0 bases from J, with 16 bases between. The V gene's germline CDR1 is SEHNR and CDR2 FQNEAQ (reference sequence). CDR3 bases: TGTGCCACAAGACAGGAAAGGGTCTCTGGAAACACCATATATTTT. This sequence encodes CATRQERVSGNTIYF.

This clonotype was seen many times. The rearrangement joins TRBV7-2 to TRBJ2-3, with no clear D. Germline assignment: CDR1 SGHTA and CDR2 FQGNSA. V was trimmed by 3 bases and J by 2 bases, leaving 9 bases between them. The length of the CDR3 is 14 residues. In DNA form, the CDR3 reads TGTGCCAGCAGCTTGGTCAGGCCCACAGATACGCAGTATTTT. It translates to CASSLVRPTDTQYF.

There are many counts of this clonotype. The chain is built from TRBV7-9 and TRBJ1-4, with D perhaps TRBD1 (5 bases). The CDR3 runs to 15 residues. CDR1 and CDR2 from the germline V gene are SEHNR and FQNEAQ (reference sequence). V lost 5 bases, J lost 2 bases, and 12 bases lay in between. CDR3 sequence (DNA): TGTGCCAGCAGCCCCGATGGGGGGACTAATGAAAAACTGTTTTTT. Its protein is CASSPDGGTNEKLFF.

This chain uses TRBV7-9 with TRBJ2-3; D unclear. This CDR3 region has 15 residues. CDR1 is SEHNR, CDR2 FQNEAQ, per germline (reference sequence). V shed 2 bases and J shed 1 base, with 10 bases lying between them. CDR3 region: CASSLSVPGTDTQYF. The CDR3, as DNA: TGTGCCAGCAGCTTAAGCGTCCCGGGCACAGATACGCAGTATTTT.

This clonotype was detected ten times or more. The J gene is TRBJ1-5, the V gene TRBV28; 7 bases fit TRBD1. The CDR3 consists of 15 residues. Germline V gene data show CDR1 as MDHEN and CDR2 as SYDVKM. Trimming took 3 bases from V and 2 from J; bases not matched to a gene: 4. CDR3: CASSLAGTGNQPQHF. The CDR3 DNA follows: TGTGCCAGCAGTTTGGCGGGGACAGGCAATCAGCCCCAGCATTTT.

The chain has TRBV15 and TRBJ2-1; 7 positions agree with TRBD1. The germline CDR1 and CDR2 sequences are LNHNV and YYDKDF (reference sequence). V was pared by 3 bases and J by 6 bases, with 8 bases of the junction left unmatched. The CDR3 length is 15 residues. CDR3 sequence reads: CATSSDKDRINEQFF. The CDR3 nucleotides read TGTGCCACCAGCAGTGATAAGGACAGGATCAATGAGCAGTTCTTC.